Below are 24 T cell receptor beta chains sequenced from a single sample in a study of molecular identifiers for immune sequencing clone quantification. TCRdb re-analysed the PCR reads in MiXCR, keeping a single row per CDR3 protein. Of 550,000 to 750,000 distinct CDR3 sequences in the sample, just under 20% were seen once. The sequenced material came from naive CD8+ T cells from blood, with Jurkat cell RNA spiked in. The subset is: FACS-sorted CD8+CD4-CCR7+CD45RA+ naive T cells. The receptors come from a human donor in good health. Some libraries in this study had Jurkat cell RNA spiked in.

In regard to this clonotype: This may arise from a read error, as a much more abundant clone is one base away. V gene TRBV5-3 combines with J gene TRBJ1-2, with D maybe TRBD1 (5 bases). TRBV5-3 is an ORF; its function is uncertain. The CDR3 is 14 amino acids. V gave up 8 bases and J gave up 4 bases, with 18 bases separating them. CDR3: CASGLKGSFYGYTF. CDR3 in DNA: TGTGCCAGCGGCTTGAAGGGGAGTTTCTATGGCTACACCTTC.

A few counts support this clonotype. This chain links TRBV12-3 or TRBV12-4 with TRBJ2-2; TRBD2 agrees at 9 bases. This CDR3 has 15 residues. The V gene end was trimmed by 3 bases and the J gene end by 6 bases; junction bases not matched to a gene: 5. In DNA, the CDR3 is TGTGCCAGCAGTTTGACTAGCGGTCCGCCCGGGGAGCTGTTTTTT. It translates to CASSLTSGPPGELFF.

This clonotype showed up just a few times. The CDR3 ends on some other residue instead of the conserved phenylalanine or tryptophan, so this is likely a read error. J is TRBJ2-3 and V is TRBV2; 8 positions agree with TRBD2. The CDR3 is 15 amino acids. The junction had 14 bases not matched to a gene; V was cut back by 9 bases and J by 6 bases. Germline CDR1 is SNHLY and CDR2 is FYNNEI. Here the CDR3 reads CASRESRLAQDTQYL. CDR3 in DNA: TGTGCCAGTAGGGAAAGCCGACTAGCGCAGGATACGCAGTATCTT.

The chain links TRBV19 to TRBJ1-5, with D hard to call. Germline V gene sequence: CDR1 LNHDA, CDR2 SQIVND (reference sequence). Trimming stripped 4 bases from V and 0 bases from J, with 19 bases between. The CDR3 consists of 18 residues. The CDR3 bases are TGTGCCAGTAGTACCGCCTGGACGGCCCTCTATAGCAATCAGCCCCAGCATTTT. Translating gives CASSTAWTALYSNQPQHF.

As concerns this clonotype: Since a much larger clone is just one base distant, this may be a read error. V gene TRBV20-1 combines with J gene TRBJ2-1, with 10 bases matching TRBD2. J gave up 0 bases and V 5 bases, and 1 base lay outside the gene matches. The CDR3 loop spans 14 amino acids. The germline CDR1 and CDR2 sequences are DFQATT and SNEGSKA (reference sequence). The chain's CDR3 is CSAPSGSSYNEQFF. Here the CDR3 DNA reads TGCAGTGCTCCTAGCGGGAGCTCCTACAATGAGCAGTTCTTC.

The rearrangement joins TRBV5-8 to TRBJ2-7; 7 bases are shared with TRBD2. The CDR3 extends over 15 amino acids. Germline V gene sequence: CDR1 SGHTS, CDR2 YDEGEE. V dropped 3 bases and J dropped 0; count of bases not matched to a gene: 6. The CDR3 coding sequence is TGTGCCAGCAGCTGGTGGGGGGGGAGCTCCTACGAGCAGTACTTC. It specifies CASSWWGGSSYEQYF.

This clonotype appeared a few times. The CDR3 sequence is CSASDRETYEQYF. CDR3 in DNA: TGCAGTGCTAGCGACAGGGAAACCTACGAGCAGTACTTC. The V gene is TRBV20-1, the J gene TRBJ2-7; 7 bases line up with TRBD1. J lost 2 bases, V lost 3 bases, and 4 bases had no gene match. CDR1 is DFQATT, CDR2 SNEGSKA, per germline (reference sequence). The CDR3 length is 13 residues.

This clonotype showed up many times. The rearrangement links TRBV28 to TRBJ1-6; D remains ambiguous. CDR3 size: 10 residues. The germline V gene has CDR1 MDHEN and CDR2 SYDVKM. Trimming removed 8 bases from V and 8 bases from J, with 4 bases in between. DNA for the CDR3: TGTGCCAGCGGGGATTCACCCCTCCACTTT. Residues: CASGDSPLHF. The full variable domain, with the rest looked up from reference TRBV28 and TRBJ1-6, is DVKVTQSSRYLVKRTGEKVFLECVQDMDHENMFWYRQDPGLGLRLIYFSYDVKMKEKGDIPEGYSVSREKKERFSLILESASTNQTSMYLCASGDSPLHFGNGTRLTVT.

In this sample, this clonotype turned up many times. The CDR3, as DNA: TGTGCCAGCAGCCCAAGAGTATTCTACGAGCAGTACTTC. Protein product: CASSPRVFYEQYF. This chain joins TRBV27 and TRBJ2-7, with D unclear. CDR1 is MNHEY and CDR2 is SMNVEV in the germline V gene (reference sequence). The CDR3 spans 13 residues. V gave up 6 bases and J gave up 3 bases, with 12 bases separating them.

This clonotype was found many times. The chain has TRBV2 and TRBJ2-7, with 9 bases identical to TRBD2. The CDR3 runs to 15 residues. Germline V gene data show CDR1 as SNHLY and CDR2 as FYNNEI. Trimming at V came to 4 bases and at J to 4 bases, leaving 8 bases not matched to a gene. The CDR3 loop is CASSGLSLAGYEQYF. CDR3 DNA sequence: TGTGCCAGCAGTGGGTTGTCGCTAGCGGGGTACGAGCAGTACTTC.

Ten or more counts support this clonotype. The chain uses TRBV20-1 and TRBJ1-4; tentative D call: TRBD1 (6 bases). Per germline, CDR1 DFQATT and CDR2 SNEGSKA (reference sequence). CDR3 length: 13 residues. Trimming removed 5 bases at V and 10 bases at J, with 17 bases between. The CDR3 DNA is TGCAGTGCTTGGGGGGCCTCAGTTGGAAAACTGTTTTTT. Protein: CSAWGASVGKLFF.

This clonotype was detected a few times. The chain joins TRBV7-2 to TRBJ1-2; the match to TRBD1 covers 12 bases. The germline V gene has CDR1 SGHTA and CDR2 FQGNSA. Trimming cost V 3 bases and J 1 base; bases outside gene matches: 6. The length of the CDR3 is 17 residues. CDR3 sequence (DNA): TGTGCCAGCAGCTTTCGGGACAGGGGGCCTCTTAACTATGGCTACACCTTC. Translating gives CASSFRDRGPLNYGYTF.

This clonotype was observed at least ten times. This sequence joins TRBV5-4 and TRBJ2-7, with 14 bases fitting TRBD2. Germline CDR1 SGHNT, CDR2 YYREEE (reference sequence). This CDR3 is 14 amino acids long. The junction had 2 bases not matched to a gene; V was cut back by 4 bases and J by 5 bases. DNA of the CDR3: TGTGCCAGCAGCCTGGGACTAGCGGGAGACGAGCAGTACTTC. Translating it yields CASSLGLAGDEQYF. Based on the CDR3 plus reference TRBV5-4 and TRBJ2-7, the full variable domain is ETGVTQSPTHLIKTRGQQVTLRCSSQSGHNTVSWYQQALGQGPQFIFQYYREEENGRGNFPPRFSGLQFPNYSSELNVNALELDDSALYLCASSLGLAGDEQYFGPGTRLTVT.

This clonotype appeared many times. The rearrangement joins TRBV23-1 to TRBJ2-2; 8 bases map to TRBD2. TRBV23-1 is reported as an ORF; its role is uncertain. The CDR3 is made up of 14 amino acids. The ends lost 8 bases at V and 5 bases at J; junction bases unmatched: 7. The CDR3 region has the DNA TGCGCCAGCCTCCGGGGGGGAGAGACCGGGGAGCTGTTTTTT. This gives the protein CASLRGGETGELFF.

This clonotype was detected many times. The rearrangement links TRBV9 to TRBJ2-7, with TRBD1 matching over 10 bases. The CDR3 extends over 15 amino acids. The junction had 11 bases not matched to a gene; V was cut back by 4 bases and J by 7 bases. Germline V gene data show CDR1 as SGDLS and CDR2 as YYNGEE. The DNA for the CDR3 is TGTGCCAGCAGCTCCGCGGGACAGGGGATTGGGGAGCAGTACTTC. Encoded protein: CASSSAGQGIGEQYF.

This clonotype was recorded at least ten times. The chain recombines TRBV2 with TRBJ2-5; D gene uncertain. This CDR3 spans 12 amino acids. V was trimmed by 8 bases and J by 2 bases, leaving 9 bases between them. Germline CDR1 reads SNHLY; CDR2 reads FYNNEI. The CDR3 sequence: CASSDWQETQYF. As DNA, the CDR3 is TGTGCCAGCTCTGACTGGCAAGAGACCCAGTACTTC.

This clonotype was seen a handful of times. The chain has TRBV27 and TRBJ2-3, with TRBD2 matching over 7 bases. Trimming removed 4 bases from V and 4 bases from J; junction bases left unmatched: 5. Germline-derived CDR1 and CDR2 are MNHEY and SMNVEV (reference sequence). The length of the CDR3 is 14 residues. The CDR3 nucleotides read TGTGCCAGCAGTTCGGCGGGAGTTCCAGATACGCAGTATTTT. It encodes CASSSAGVPDTQYF.

This clonotype was observed many times. The rearrangement joins TRBV15 to TRBJ1-1, with TRBD1 matching over 10 bases. The CDR3 contains 15 residues. Germline values: CDR1 LNHNV, CDR2 YYDKDF (reference sequence). V dropped 5 bases and J dropped 5; count of bases not matched to a gene: 8. CDR3 protein: CATSPQRTGGTEAFF. The CDR3 DNA reads as TGTGCCACCAGCCCTCAGAGGACAGGGGGGACTGAAGCTTTCTTT.

Turning to this clonotype: Just one base apart from a much larger clone, this may be a read error. In DNA form, the CDR3 reads TGTGCCAGTAGTCCAGGACTAGGCGGCGAGCAGTGCTTC. This encodes CASSPGLGGEQCF. The rearrangement joins TRBV19 to TRBJ2-7; 7 bases are a match to TRBD2. The CDR3 consists of 13 residues. Per germline, CDR1 LNHDA and CDR2 SQIVND (reference sequence).

This clonotype occurred many times. This chain connects TRBV27 to TRBJ1-1; D gene ambiguous. Germline V gene data show CDR1 as MNHEY and CDR2 as SMNVEV (reference sequence). V shed 0 bases and J shed 1 base, with 9 bases lying between them. This CDR3 has 15 amino acids. The CDR3 here is CASSLSAKRNTEAFF. The CDR3 nucleotides are TGTGCCAGCAGTTTATCGGCTAAGCGGAACACTGAAGCTTTCTTT.

This chain uses TRBV19 with TRBJ1-2; D is perhaps TRBD1 (5 bases). Germline V gene lookup returns CDR1 LNHDA and CDR2 SQIVND (reference sequence). Trimming removed 1 base from V and 3 bases from J, with 12 bases in between. There are 15 residues in the CDR3. The DNA for the CDR3 is TGTGCCAGTAGTATAGCCACAGGCGCCCACTATGGCTACACCTTC. Its translation: CASSIATGAHYGYTF.

This clonotype occurred many times. The chain carries TRBV28 and TRBJ1-1; 7 bases fit TRBD1. J gave up 5 bases and V 5 bases, and 11 bases lay outside the gene matches. The germline CDR1 and CDR2 sequences are MDHEN and SYDVKM. The CDR3 is 15 amino acids. CDR3 sequence (DNA): TGTGCCAGCAGTGCGACGACAGGGTTAGTAACTGAAGCTTTCTTT. This encodes CASSATTGLVTEAFF.

There are a few counts of this clonotype. This sequence joins TRBV6-4 and TRBJ2-2; D uncertain. This CDR3 contains 14 residues. Germline CDR1 reads MRHNA; CDR2 reads SNTAGT. Trimming shortened V by 2 bases and J by 3 bases, and 7 bases separated the two germline ends. The CDR3: CASSDMAYTGELFF. For the CDR3, the DNA is TGTGCCAGCAGTGACATGGCGTACACCGGGGAGCTGTTTTTT.

J is TRBJ2-5 and V is TRBV7-9; D is uncertain. V gave up 1 base and J gave up 5 bases, with 17 bases separating them. Germline V lookup: CDR1 SEHNR, CDR2 FQNEAQ (reference sequence). The length of the CDR3 is 16 residues. CDR3 nucleotide sequence: TGTGCCAGCAGCTTAGATCCGGCCCGAGTGAGGGAGACCCAGTACTTC. Translating it yields CASSLDPARVRETQYF. The full variable domain, rest sourced from reference TRBV7-9 and TRBJ2-5, is DTGVSQNPRHKITKRGQNVTFRCDPISEHNRLYWYRQTLGQGPEFLTYFQNEAQLEKSRLLSDRFSAERPKGSFSTLEIQRTEQGDSAMYLCASSLDPARVRETQYFGPGTRLLVL.